The clone carrying this T cell receptor beta chain was observed a few times. The sample originates from a study of early T cells in non-severe SARS-CoV-2 infection. In TCRdb, the 5' RACE reads were re-called with MiXCR into one record per CDR3 protein. The data show roughly 51,000 distinct CDR3 sequences, with around a tenth seen just once and roughly 10% held by the top ten. Source material: whole blood. This TCR came from an adult who was a healthcare worker with PCR-confirmed SARS-CoV-2 infection or an uninfected control (not recorded which).

In nucleotides, the CDR3 is TGTGCCAGCAGCTCAGGGGACGTCTACGAGCAGTACTTC. It specifies CASSSGDVYEQYF. V is TRBV5-5 and J is TRBJ2-7, with D possibly matching TRBD1 (6 bases). This CDR3 contains 13 residues. Germline V gene sequence: CDR1 SGHKS, CDR2 YYEKEE (reference sequence). Trimming took off 3 bases at V and 3 bases at J, with 10 bases between the two ends.